The clone carrying this TCR beta chain has just a few counts. Antigen specificity is unknown. This entry belongs to a study of T cell repertoires in cytomegalovirus infection. One entry per CDR3 protein results from TCRdb running MiXCR on the reads. The sample holds roughly 920,000 distinct CDR3 sequences, approximately 30% seen once. Here the sequenced sample was cultured CD8+ T cells from PBMCs, taken from culture after CMV antigen stimulation. This sequence originates from a human donor in good health (CMV status not recorded). Some clones in this sample may be carry-over from other donors' samples.

The DNA for the CDR3 is TGTGCCGCAGGCTCAATGTCCTATGGCTACACCTTC. Translation: CAAGSMSYGYTF. The chain has TRBV19 and TRBJ1-2, with D hard to call. The ends were cut back, 11 bases at V and 4 bases at J, with 14 bases in the middle. The germline V gene has CDR1 LNHDA and CDR2 SQIVND (reference sequence). CDR3 length: 12 amino acids. Supplemented by reference TRBV19 and TRBJ1-2, the full variable domain reads DGGITQSPKYLFRKEGQNVTLSCEQNLNHDAMYWYRQDPGQGLRLIYYSQIVNDFQKGDIAEGYSVSREKKESFPLTVTSAQKNPTAFYLCAAGSMSYGYTFGSGTRLTVV.